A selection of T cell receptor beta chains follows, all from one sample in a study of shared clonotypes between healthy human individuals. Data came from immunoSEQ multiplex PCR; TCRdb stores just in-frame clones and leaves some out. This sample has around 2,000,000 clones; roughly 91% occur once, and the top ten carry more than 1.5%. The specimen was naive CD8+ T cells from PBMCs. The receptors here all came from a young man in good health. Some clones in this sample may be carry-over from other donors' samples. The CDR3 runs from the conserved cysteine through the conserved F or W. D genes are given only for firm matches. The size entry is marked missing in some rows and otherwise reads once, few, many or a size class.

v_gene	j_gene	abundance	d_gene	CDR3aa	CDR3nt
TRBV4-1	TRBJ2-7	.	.	CASSHPTRGYEQYF	TGCGCCAGCAGCCACCCCACGAGAGGGTACGAGCAGTACTTC
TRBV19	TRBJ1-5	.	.	CASSFLPRADSNQPQHF	TGTGCCAGTAGTTTCCTACCGCGAGCTGATAGCAATCAGCCCCAGCATTTT
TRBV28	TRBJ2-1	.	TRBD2	CASTPGGGRNEQFF	TGTGCCAGCACTCCCGGGGGGGGGCGGAATGAGCAGTTCTTC
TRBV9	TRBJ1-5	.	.	CASSGADSNQPQHF	TGTGCCAGCAGCGGAGCGGATAGCAATCAGCCCCAGCATTTT
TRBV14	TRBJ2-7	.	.	CASRTPYEQYF	TGTGCCAGCAGAACCCCCTACGAGCAGTACTTC
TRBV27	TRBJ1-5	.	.	CASGDNNQPQHF	TGTGCCAGCGGGGACAACAATCAGCCCCAGCATTTT
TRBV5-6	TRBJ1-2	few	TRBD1	CASSFYDRGTNYGYTF	TGTGCCAGCAGCTTCTATGACAGGGGAACTAACTATGGCTACACCTTC
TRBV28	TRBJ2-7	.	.	CASSSRQAYEQYF	TGTGCCAGCAGTTCCCGACAGGCCTACGAGCAGTACTTC
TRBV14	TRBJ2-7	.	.	CASSQGEDTGNSYEQYF	TGTGCCAGCAGCCAAGGCGAGGATACAGGGAACTCCTACGAGCAGTACTTC
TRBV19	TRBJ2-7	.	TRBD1	CASRKVGTAAHEQYF	TGTGCCAGTAGGAAAGTAGGGACAGCGGCCCACGAGCAGTACTTC
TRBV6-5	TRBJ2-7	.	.	CASSPHPYEQYF	TGTGCCAGCAGCCCTCACCCCTACGAGCAGTACTTC
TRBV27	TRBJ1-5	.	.	CASSLTQPVSNQPQHF	TGTGCCAGCAGTTTAACCCAACCCGTTAGCAATCAGCCCCAGCATTTT
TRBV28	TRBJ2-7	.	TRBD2	CASSPTRLAGEAYEQYF	TGTGCCAGCAGCCCTACCCGACTAGCGGGAGAGGCCTACGAGCAGTACTTC
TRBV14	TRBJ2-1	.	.	CASSRLGGEQFF	TGTGCCAGCAGCCGTCTAGGGGGTGAGCAGTTCTTC
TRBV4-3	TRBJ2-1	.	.	CASSQDPTSTGDNEQFF	TGCGCCAGCAGCCAAGATCCTACGAGTACGGGGGACAATGAGCAGTTCTTC
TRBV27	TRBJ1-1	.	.	CASSLTRATALTLNTEAFF	TGTGCCAGCAGTTTAACCCGAGCGACCGCACTAACCCTGAACACTGAAGCTTTCTTT
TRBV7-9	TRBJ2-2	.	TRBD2	CASSSLAGSNTGELFF	TGTGCCAGCAGCTCTTTAGCGGGATCGAACACCGGGGAGCTGTTTTTT
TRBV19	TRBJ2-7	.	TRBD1	CASSMDGDRGSYEQYF	TGTGCCAGTAGTATGGACGGGGACAGAGGATCCTACGAGCAGTACTTC
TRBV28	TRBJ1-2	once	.	CASSLFSGQSYGYTF	TGTGCCAGCAGTTTGTTTTCCGGACAGAGCTATGGCTACACCTTC
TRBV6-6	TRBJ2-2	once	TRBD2	CASTVTAGGGTGELFF	TGTGCCAGCACCGTTACAGCGGGAGGGGGAACCGGGGAGCTGTTTTTT
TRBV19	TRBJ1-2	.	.	CASTIGQSYGYTF	TGTGCCAGCACCATAGGACAGTCCTATGGCTACACCTTC
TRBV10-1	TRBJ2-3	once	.	CASSVSDLSTDTQYF	TGCGCCAGCAGTGTCAGCGATCTTAGCACAGATACGCAGTATTTT
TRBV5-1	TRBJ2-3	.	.	CASSLARPLSATLPDTQYF	TGCGCCAGCAGCTTGGCCCGACCACTATCCGCCACTTTGCCAGATACGCAGTATTTT
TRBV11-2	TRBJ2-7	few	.	CASSFASEQYF	TGTGCCAGCAGCTTTGCAAGCGAGCAGTACTTC
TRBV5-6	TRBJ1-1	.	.	CASSLWRGGEPFF	TGTGCCAGCAGCTTGTGGAGGGGTGGGGAGCCTTTCTTT
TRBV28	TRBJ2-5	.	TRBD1	CASSLDRGEGQETQYF	TGTGCCAGCAGTCTCGACAGGGGAGAGGGTCAAGAGACCCAGTACTTC
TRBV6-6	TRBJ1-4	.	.	CASSYRAGTNEKLFF	TGTGCCAGCAGTTACCGGGCAGGGACTAATGAAAAACTGTTTTTT
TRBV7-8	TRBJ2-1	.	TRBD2	CASSPSGIFEQFF	TGTGCCAGCAGTCCTAGCGGCATATTTGAGCAGTTCTTC
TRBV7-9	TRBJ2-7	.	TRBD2	CASSLMAGVSSEQYF	TGTGCCAGCAGCTTAATGGCGGGAGTTTCTTCCGAGCAGTACTTC
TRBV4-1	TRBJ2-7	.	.	CASSHGGGSYEQYF	TGCGCCAGCAGCCACGGGGGAGGCTCCTACGAGCAGTACTTC
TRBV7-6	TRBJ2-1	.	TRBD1	CASSLRQGPFTYNEQFF	TGTGCCAGCAGCCTCCGACAGGGACCCTTTACCTACAATGAGCAGTTCTTC
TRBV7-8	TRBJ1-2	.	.	CASSLGLGNYGYTF	TGTGCCAGCAGCTTAGGCTTGGGGAACTATGGCTACACCTTC
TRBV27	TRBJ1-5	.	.	CASSFGGGSNQPQHF	TGTGCCAGCAGTTTCGGGGGAGGTAGCAATCAGCCCCAGCATTTT
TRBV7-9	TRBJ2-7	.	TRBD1	CASSRQGYEQYF	TGTGCCAGCAGCAGACAGGGTTACGAGCAGTACTTC
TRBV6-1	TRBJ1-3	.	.	CASSVRGAGNTIYF	TGTGCCAGCAGTGTCAGGGGAGCTGGAAACACCATATATTTT
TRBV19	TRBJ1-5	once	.	CASSFGTVPFNQPQHF	TGTGCCAGTAGTTTCGGGACCGTACCTTTCAATCAGCCCCAGCATTTT
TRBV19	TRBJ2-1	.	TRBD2	CASTPGLAASEQFF	TGTGCCAGTACTCCGGGACTAGCGGCTAGTGAGCAGTTCTTC
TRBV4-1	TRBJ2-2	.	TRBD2	CASSQENREGLRGELFF	TGCGCCAGCAGCCAAGAAAACCGGGAGGGCCTGCGCGGGGAGCTGTTTTTT
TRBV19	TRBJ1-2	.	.	CASSATRRDGENYGYTF	TGTGCCAGTAGTGCTACCCGTAGGGACGGCGAGAACTATGGCTACACCTTC
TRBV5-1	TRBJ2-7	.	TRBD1	CASSFNSPTGDHEQYF	TGCGCCAGCAGCTTCAATTCTCCGACAGGGGACCACGAGCAGTACTTC
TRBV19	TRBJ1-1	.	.	CASRGEGNTEAFF	TGTGCCAGTAGAGGGGAGGGGAACACTGAAGCTTTCTTT
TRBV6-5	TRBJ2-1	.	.	CASSATTGNNEQFF	TGTGCCAGCAGTGCTACGACTGGGAACAATGAGCAGTTCTTC
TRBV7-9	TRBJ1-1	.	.	CASSHGQMNTEAFF	TGTGCCAGCAGCCACGGACAGATGAACACTGAAGCTTTCTTT
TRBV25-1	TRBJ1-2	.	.	CASSPLSEGLWSYGYTF	TGTGCCAGCAGTCCCTTGAGCGAGGGGCTGTGGAGCTATGGCTACACCTTC
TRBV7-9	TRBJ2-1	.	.	CASGITGNEQFF	TGTGCCAGCGGCATAACTGGGAATGAGCAGTTCTTC
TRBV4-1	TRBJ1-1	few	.	CASSQGISWNTEAFF	TGCGCCAGCAGCCAAGGCATCTCTTGGAACACTGAAGCTTTCTTT
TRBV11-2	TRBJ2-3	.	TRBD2	CASSTTTGGRRSDTQYF	TGTGCCAGCAGCACGACGACTGGCGGGAGAAGGTCGGATACGCAGTATTTT